Listed below are T cell receptor beta chains from one sample, sequenced in a study of blood T cells in healthy people across ages. Using its own MiXCR run on the 5' RACE reads, TCRdb lists one record per CDR3 protein. The sample carries fewer than 1.5 million distinct CDR3 sequences, approximately 40% recorded once. Source material: blood. The receptors here all came from a woman aged 18-29 years in good health. CDR3s include the opening cysteine and the closing phenylalanine or tryptophan. Fields, in order: clone size, D gene, J gene, V gene, CDR3 DNA, CDR3 protein. The D gene is left open where the match is weak. Clone size, where shown, is once, few, many, or a class for clones that have expanded.

abundance: .
d_gene: TRBD2
j_gene: TRBJ2-3
v_gene: TRBV29-1
CDR3nt: TGCAGCGTGGCCCCTTTAGCGGGATTGGGAGATACGCAGTATTTT
CDR3aa: CSVAPLAGLGDTQYF

abundance: .
d_gene: TRBD1
j_gene: TRBJ2-7
v_gene: TRBV27
CDR3nt: TGTGCCAGCAGTGGCGAACAGGGGGCTTTCTACGAGCAGTACTTC
CDR3aa: CASSGEQGAFYEQYF

abundance: few
d_gene: TRBD2
j_gene: TRBJ2-7
v_gene: TRBV10-3
CDR3nt: TGTGCCATCAGTGAACCCCCGGGCGGGGGATCCGACGAGCAGTACTTC
CDR3aa: CAISEPPGGGSDEQYF

abundance: once
d_gene: .
j_gene: TRBJ2-1
v_gene: TRBV7-9
CDR3nt: TGTGCCAGCAGCCGTTTGGGTAATAATGAGCAGTTCTTC
CDR3aa: CASSRLGNNEQFF

abundance: .
d_gene: TRBD1
j_gene: TRBJ1-2
v_gene: TRBV10-3
CDR3nt: TGTGCCATCAGTGAATCCGGACAGGTTGACAGCTACACCTTC
CDR3aa: CAISESGQVDSYTF

abundance: once
d_gene: TRBD1
j_gene: TRBJ1-2
v_gene: TRBV9
CDR3nt: TGTGCCAGCAGCGCGCCTGGGACAGCGCTAAACTATGGCTACACCTTC
CDR3aa: CASSAPGTALNYGYTF

abundance: .
d_gene: TRBD2
j_gene: TRBJ2-1
v_gene: TRBV20-1
CDR3nt: TGCAGTGCTAGCGATAGGTCTAGCGGGAATCAGTTCTTC
CDR3aa: CSASDRSSGNQFF

abundance: .
d_gene: .
j_gene: TRBJ2-7
v_gene: TRBV15
CDR3nt: TGTGCCAACACCGTTCTTAAAACGCAGGGATACGAGCAGTACTTC
CDR3aa: CANTVLKTQGYEQYF

abundance: few
d_gene: .
j_gene: TRBJ2-2
v_gene: TRBV20-1
CDR3nt: TGCAGTGCCGCTCGTGTTGGCGCCAAGGGGGAGCTGTTTTTT
CDR3aa: CSAARVGAKGELFF

abundance: .
d_gene: .
j_gene: TRBJ1-1
v_gene: TRBV10-3
CDR3nt: TGTGCCATCAGTGAGTCTATCGGCGGACTCGATTTGGAAGCTTTCTTT
CDR3aa: CAISESIGGLDLEAFF